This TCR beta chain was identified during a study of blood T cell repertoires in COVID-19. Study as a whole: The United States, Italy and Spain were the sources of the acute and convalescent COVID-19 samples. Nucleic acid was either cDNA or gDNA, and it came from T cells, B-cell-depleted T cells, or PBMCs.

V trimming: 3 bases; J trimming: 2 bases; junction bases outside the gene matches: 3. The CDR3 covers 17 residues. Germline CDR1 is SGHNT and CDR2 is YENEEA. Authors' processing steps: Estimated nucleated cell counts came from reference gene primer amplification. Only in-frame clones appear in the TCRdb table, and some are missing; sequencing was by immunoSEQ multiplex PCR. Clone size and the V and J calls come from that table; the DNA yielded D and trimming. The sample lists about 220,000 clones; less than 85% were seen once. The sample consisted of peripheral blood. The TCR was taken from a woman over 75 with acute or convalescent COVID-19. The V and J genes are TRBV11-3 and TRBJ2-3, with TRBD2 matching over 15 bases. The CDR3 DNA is TGTGCCAGCAGCTTGGGGACTAGCGGGGGGTCCACAGATACGCAGTATTTT. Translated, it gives CASSLGTSGGSTDTQYF.